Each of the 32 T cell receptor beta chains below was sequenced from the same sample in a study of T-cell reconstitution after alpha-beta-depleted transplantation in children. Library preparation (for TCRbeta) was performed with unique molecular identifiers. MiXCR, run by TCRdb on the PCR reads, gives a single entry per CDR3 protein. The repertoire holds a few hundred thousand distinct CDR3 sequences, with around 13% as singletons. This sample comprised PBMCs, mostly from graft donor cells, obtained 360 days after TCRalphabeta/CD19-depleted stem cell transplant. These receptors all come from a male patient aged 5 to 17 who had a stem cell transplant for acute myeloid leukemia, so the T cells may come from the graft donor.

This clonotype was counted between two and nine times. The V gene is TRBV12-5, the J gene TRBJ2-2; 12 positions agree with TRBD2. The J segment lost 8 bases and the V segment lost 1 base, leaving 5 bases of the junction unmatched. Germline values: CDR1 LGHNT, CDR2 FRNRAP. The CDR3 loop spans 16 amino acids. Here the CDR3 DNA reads TGTGCTAGTGGTTTGGCTAGCGGGAGGGAGATAGGGGAGCTGTTTTTT. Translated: CASGLASGREIGELFF.

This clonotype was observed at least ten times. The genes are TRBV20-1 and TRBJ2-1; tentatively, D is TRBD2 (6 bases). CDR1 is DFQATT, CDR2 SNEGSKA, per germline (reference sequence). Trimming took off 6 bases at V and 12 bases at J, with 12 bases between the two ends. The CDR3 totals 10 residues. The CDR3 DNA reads TGCAGTGCAGCTAGGGACTGGCAGTTCTTC. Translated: CSAARDWQFF.

The DNA for the CDR3 is TGTGCCAGCAGCCTCGGGTGGGGGGCAGATACGCAGTATTTT. This codes for CASSLGWGADTQYF. The V and J genes are TRBV7-2 and TRBJ2-3; D perhaps matches TRBD2 (6 bases). CDR3 length equals 14 residues. Germline CDR1 is SGHTA and CDR2 is FQGNSA. The V and J ends lost 5 bases and 4 bases respectively, with 13 bases between them.

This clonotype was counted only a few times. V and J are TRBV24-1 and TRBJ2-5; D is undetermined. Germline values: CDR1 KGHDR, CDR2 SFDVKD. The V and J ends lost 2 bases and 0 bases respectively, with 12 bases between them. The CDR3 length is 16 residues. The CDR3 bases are TGTGCCACCAGTGATTCCTGGACCGCCGACCAAGAGACCCAGTACTTC. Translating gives CATSDSWTADQETQYF.

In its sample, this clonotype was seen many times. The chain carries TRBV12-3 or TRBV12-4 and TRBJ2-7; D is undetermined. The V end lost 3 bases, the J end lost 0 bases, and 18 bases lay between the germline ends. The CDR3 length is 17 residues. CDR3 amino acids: CASSFKLEASSSYEQYF. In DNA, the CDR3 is TGTGCCAGCAGTTTCAAATTAGAAGCGTCCAGCTCCTACGAGCAGTACTTC.

CDR3 nucleotides: TGCGCCAGCAGCCAAGCCCCCGAGAGGGACGAGCAGTACTTC. Translation: CASSQAPERDEQYF. The genes are TRBV4-3 and TRBJ2-7, with D maybe TRBD2 (5 bases). Trimming shortened V by 1 base and J by 5 bases, and 12 bases separated the two germline ends. Germline V gene sequence: CDR1 LGHNA, CDR2 YSLEER. The CDR3 contains 14 residues.

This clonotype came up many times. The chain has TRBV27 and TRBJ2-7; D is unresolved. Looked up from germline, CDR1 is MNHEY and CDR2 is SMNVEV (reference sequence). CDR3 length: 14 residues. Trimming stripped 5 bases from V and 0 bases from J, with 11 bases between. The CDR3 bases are TGTGCCAGCAGTGGAAGACAAAGCTCCTACGAGCAGTACTTC. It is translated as CASSGRQSSYEQYF.

As DNA, the CDR3 is TGTGCCAGCAGCGTATTAGACATTCCGTACGAGCAGTACTTC. As protein: CASSVLDIPYEQYF. V and J are TRBV9 and TRBJ2-7, with D uncertain. This CDR3 has 14 amino acids. CDR1 and CDR2 from the germline V gene are SGDLS and YYNGEE. Trimming left V 1 base short and J 4 bases short, with 12 bases between.

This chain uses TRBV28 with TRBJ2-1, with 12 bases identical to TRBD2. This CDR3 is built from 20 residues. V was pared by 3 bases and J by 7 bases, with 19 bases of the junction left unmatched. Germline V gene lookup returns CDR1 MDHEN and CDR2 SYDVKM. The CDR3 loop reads CASSFLLGGPGLAGSNEQFF. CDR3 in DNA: TGTGCCAGCAGTTTTTTACTAGGGGGTCCGGGACTAGCGGGTAGTAATGAGCAGTTCTTC.

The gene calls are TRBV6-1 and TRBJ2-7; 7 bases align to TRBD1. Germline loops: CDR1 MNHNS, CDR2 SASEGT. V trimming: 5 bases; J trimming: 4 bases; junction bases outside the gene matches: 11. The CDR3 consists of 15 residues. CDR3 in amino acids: CASSQYRGKLYEQYF. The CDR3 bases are TGTGCCAGCAGTCAATACAGGGGAAAGTTGTACGAGCAGTACTTC.

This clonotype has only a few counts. CDR3 nucleotide sequence: TGTGCCAGCGAGATAGGGACAGGGGAGCTGTTTTTT. Residues: CASEIGTGELFF. The genes are TRBV6-2 or TRBV6-3 and TRBJ2-2; D might be TRBD1 (6 bases). Germline CDR1 MNHEY, CDR2 SVGEGT. The CDR3 is 12 residues long. V gave up 8 bases and J gave up 8 bases, with 12 bases separating them.

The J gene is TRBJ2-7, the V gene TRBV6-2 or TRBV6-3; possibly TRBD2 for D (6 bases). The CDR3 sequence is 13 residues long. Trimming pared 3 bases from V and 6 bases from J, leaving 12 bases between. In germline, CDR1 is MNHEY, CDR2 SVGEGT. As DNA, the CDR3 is TGTGCCAGCAGTTATTCGAGACTAGGCGAGCAGTACTTC. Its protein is CASSYSRLGEQYF.

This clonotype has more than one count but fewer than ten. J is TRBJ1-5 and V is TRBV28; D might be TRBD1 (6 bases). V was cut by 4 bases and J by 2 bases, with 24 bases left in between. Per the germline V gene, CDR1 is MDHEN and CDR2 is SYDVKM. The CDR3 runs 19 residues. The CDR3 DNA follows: TGTGCCAGCAGTTGGATCATGGGACTCCAGGGGATAGGCAATCAGCCCCAGCATTTT. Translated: CASSWIMGLQGIGNQPQHF.

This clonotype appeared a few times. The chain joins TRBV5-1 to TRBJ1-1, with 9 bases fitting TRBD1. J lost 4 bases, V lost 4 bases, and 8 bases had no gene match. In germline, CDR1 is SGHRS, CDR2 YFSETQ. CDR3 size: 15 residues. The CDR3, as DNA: TGCGCCAGCAGCCTCCGACAGGGGGTTGGCACTGAAGCTTTCTTT. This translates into CASSLRQGVGTEAFF.

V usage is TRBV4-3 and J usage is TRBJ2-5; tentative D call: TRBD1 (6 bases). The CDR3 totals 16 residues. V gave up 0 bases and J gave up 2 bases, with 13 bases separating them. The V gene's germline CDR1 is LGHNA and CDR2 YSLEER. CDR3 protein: CASSQDGGGLQETQYF. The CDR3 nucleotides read TGCGCCAGCAGCCAAGATGGGGGCGGGCTTCAAGAGACCCAGTACTTC.

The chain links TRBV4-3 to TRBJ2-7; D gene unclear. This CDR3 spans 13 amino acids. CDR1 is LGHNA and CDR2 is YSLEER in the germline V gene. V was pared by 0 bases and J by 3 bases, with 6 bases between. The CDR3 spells CASSQELFYEQYF. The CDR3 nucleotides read TGCGCCAGCAGCCAAGAATTGTTCTACGAGCAGTACTTC.

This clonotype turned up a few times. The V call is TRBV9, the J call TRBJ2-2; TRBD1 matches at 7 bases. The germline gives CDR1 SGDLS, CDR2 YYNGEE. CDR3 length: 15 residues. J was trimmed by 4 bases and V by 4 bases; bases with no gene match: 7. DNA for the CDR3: TGTGCCAGCAGCACCCCTGGGACAGCCACCGGGGAGCTGTTTTTT. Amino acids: CASSTPGTATGELFF.

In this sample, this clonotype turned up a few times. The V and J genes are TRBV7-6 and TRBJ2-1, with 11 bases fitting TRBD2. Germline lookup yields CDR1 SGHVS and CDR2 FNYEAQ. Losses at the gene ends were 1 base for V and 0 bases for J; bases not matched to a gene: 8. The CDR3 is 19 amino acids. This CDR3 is CASSLEGLAGPFSYNEQFF. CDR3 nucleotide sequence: TGTGCCAGCAGCTTAGAAGGACTAGCGGGTCCTTTCTCCTACAATGAGCAGTTCTTC.

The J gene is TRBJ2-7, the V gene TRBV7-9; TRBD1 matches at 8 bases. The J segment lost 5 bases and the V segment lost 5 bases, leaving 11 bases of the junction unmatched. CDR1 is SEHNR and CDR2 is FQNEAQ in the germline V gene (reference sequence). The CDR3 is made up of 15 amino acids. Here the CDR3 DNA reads TGTGCCAGCAGCGACCGGGACAGGCTTCTGGACGAGCAGTACTTC. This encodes CASSDRDRLLDEQYF.

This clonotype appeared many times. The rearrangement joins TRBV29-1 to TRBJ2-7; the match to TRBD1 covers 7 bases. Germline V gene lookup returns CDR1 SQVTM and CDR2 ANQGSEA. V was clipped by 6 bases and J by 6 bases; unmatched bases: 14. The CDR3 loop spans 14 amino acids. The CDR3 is CSVCDRVTRGEQYF. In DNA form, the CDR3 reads TGCAGCGTCTGTGACAGGGTAACTAGGGGCGAGCAGTACTTC.

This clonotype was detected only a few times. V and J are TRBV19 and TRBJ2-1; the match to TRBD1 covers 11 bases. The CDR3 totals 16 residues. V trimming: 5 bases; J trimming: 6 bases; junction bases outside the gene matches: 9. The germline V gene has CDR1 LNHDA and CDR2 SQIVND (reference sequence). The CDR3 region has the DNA TGTGCCAGTAGTTTCCTCCGGGACAGGGGGAGCAATGAGCAGTTCTTC. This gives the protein CASSFLRDRGSNEQFF.

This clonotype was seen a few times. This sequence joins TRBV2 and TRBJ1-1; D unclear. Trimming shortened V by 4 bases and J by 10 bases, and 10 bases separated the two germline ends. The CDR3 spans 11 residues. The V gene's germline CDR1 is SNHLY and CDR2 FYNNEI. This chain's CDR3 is CASSGGLGAFF. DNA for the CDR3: TGTGCCAGCAGTGGGGGTTTAGGAGCTTTCTTT.

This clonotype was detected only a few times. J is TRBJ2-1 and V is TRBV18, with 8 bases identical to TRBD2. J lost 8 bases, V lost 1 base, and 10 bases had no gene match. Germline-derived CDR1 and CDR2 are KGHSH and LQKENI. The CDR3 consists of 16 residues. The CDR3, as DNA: TGTGCCAGCTCACCACTGGGAGCGGGAGACGGCCATGAGCAGTTCTTC. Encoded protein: CASSPLGAGDGHEQFF.

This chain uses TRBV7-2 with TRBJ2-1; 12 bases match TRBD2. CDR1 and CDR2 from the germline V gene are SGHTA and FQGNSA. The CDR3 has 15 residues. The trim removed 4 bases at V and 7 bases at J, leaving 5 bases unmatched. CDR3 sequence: CASSSSGRVRNEQFF. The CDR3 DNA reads TGTGCCAGCAGCTCTAGCGGGAGGGTCAGGAATGAGCAGTTCTTC.

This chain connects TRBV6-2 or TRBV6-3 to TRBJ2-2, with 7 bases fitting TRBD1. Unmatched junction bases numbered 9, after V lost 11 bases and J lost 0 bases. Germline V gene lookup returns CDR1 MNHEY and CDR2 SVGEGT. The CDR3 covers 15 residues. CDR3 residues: CAGKRDRANTGELFF. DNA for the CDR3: TGTGCCGGAAAACGAGACAGGGCGAACACCGGGGAGCTGTTTTTT.

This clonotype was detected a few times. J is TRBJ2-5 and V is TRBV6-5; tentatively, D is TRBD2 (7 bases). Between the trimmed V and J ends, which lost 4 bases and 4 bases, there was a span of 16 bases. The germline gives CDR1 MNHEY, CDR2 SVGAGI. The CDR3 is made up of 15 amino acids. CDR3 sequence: CASSLGRRGGETQYF. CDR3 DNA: TGTGCCAGCAGTTTGGGACGGAGGGGGGGAGAGACCCAGTACTTC.

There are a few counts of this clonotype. CDR3 DNA: TGTGCCAGCAGTTACCCGCTTACAGGGGATTTCTCCACAGATACGCAGTATTTT. Its translation is CASSYPLTGDFSTDTQYF. The chain combines TRBV6-2 or TRBV6-3 with TRBJ2-3, with TRBD1 matching over 7 bases. Trimming removed 2 bases from V and 2 bases from J; junction bases left unmatched: 13. This CDR3 has 18 amino acids. From germline, CDR1 is MNHEY and CDR2 SVGEGT.

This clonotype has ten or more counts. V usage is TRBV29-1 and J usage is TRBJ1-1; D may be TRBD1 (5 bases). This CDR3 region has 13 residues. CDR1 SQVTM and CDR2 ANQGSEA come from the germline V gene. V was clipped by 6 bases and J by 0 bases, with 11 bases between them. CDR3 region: CSVTEFMNTEAFF. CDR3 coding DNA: TGCAGCGTGACAGAGTTTATGAACACTGAAGCTTTCTTT.

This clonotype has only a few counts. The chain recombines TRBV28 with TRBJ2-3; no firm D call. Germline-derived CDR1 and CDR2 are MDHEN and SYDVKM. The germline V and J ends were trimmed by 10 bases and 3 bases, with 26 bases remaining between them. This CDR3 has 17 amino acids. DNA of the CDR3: TGTGCCATACAGCCGGTCCCGCCCCTTTCTCAGACAGATACGCAGTATTTT. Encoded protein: CAIQPVPPLSQTDTQYF.

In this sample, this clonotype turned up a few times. CDR3 loop: CASSAMDTEAFF. The CDR3 coding sequence is TGTGCCAGCAGCGCTATGGACACTGAAGCTTTCTTT. The chain links TRBV28 to TRBJ1-1; D ambiguous. Germline V gene lookup returns CDR1 MDHEN and CDR2 SYDVKM. V was trimmed by 6 bases and J by 3 bases, leaving 8 bases between them. This CDR3 has 12 residues.

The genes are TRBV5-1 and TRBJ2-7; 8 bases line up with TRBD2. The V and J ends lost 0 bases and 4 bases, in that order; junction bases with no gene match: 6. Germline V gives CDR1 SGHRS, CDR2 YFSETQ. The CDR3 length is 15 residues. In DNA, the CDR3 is TGCGCCAGCAGCTTGGTACCAGCGGGAGATTACGAGCAGTACTTC. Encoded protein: CASSLVPAGDYEQYF.

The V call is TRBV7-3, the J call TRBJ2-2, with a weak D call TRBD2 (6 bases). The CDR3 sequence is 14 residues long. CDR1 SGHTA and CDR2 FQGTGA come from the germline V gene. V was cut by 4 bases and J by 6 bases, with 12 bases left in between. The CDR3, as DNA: TGTGCCAGCAGCTCTTCGGGAGTACCCGGGGAGCTGTTTTTT. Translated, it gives CASSSSGVPGELFF.